This TCR beta chain was identified in a study of T cells in women clearing cervical HPV infection. Sequencing used immunoSEQ multiplex PCR; TCRdb keeps in-frame clones, though not all of them. The listing contains tens of thousands of clones. In regard to this clone: The CDR3 end lies 3 residues beyond the end of the read and is filled in from the germline J gene.

V lost 6 bases, J lost 9 bases, and 14 bases stayed unmatched. Germline CDR1 is LNHDA and CDR2 is SQIVND (reference sequence). The length of the CDR3 is 16 residues. The rearrangement links TRBV19 to TRBJ2-1, with 10 nucleotides matching TRBD2. The TCR originated in a woman between 18 and 69 years old with a cervical HPV16 infection that either progressed to CIN3+ or cleared (not recorded which). Sequencing used blood buffy coat. This CDR3 is CASSPVQAGGRGEQFF. The covered CDR3 bases are TGTGCCAGTAGCCCCGTCCAAGCGGGAGGGCGAGGTGAG.